Listed below are T cell receptor beta chains from one sample, sequenced in a study of radiation and T cells in renal cell carcinoma. Sequencing was performed with immunoSEQ multiplex PCR; in TCRdb, only in-frame clones are kept and a portion is missing. The sample comprises about 150,000 clones, roughly 87% of which are singletons, and about an eighth rests with the top ten. The source was blood, collected from a patient whose treatment included radiotherapy and nephrectomy. These receptors all stem from a woman in her fifties or sixties with renal cell carcinoma. Both conserved end residues are part of each CDR3. The D gene is left open where the match is weak. Expanded clones get a size class; other rows say once, few or many, or leave the size out.

-	-	TRBV5-4	TRBJ1-6	CASSLGAEAYNSPLHF	TGTGCCAGCAGCTTGGGGGCGGAGGCCTATAATTCACCCCTCCACTTT
TRBD1	-	TRBV9	TRBJ1-2	CASSLTGTENGYTF	TGTGCCAGCAGCTTGACCGGGACAGAGAATGGCTACACCTTC
-	-	TRBV9	TRBJ2-1	CASSVGQGPDYEQFF	TGTGCCAGCAGCGTAGGGCAGGGCCCTGATTATGAGCAGTTCTTC
TRBD1	few	TRBV29-1	TRBJ2-7	CSGYRGPYEQYF	TGCAGCGGATACAGGGGACCCTACGAGCAGTACTTC
TRBD1	once	TRBV7-3	TRBJ2-2	CASSLNPTGQDTGELFF	TGTGCCAGCAGCCTCAACCCGACAGGGCAAGACACCGGGGAGCTGTTTTTT
-	-	TRBV2	TRBJ1-1	CASRPGEKPEAFF	TGTGCCAGCAGGCCGGGAGAGAAGCCTGAAGCTTTCTTT
TRBD1	-	TRBV6-5	TRBJ1-2	CASNQGGGYGYTF	TGTGCCAGCAACCAGGGGGGGGGCTATGGCTACACCTTC
-	-	TRBV9	TRBJ1-6	CASSDGWGRNSPLHF	TGTGCCAGCAGCGATGGATGGGGGCGAAATTCACCCCTCCACTTT
-	-	TRBV5-4	TRBJ1-1	CASSPPTEGTEAFF	TGTGCCAGCAGCCCGCCTACAGAGGGCACTGAAGCTTTCTTT
-	-	TRBV2	TRBJ2-3	CASKPPGNTQYF	TGTGCCAGCAAACCCCCGGGAAATACGCAGTATTTT
TRBD1	-	TRBV6-5	TRBJ1-2	CASSRERGPSGYTF	TGTGCCAGCAGCCGAGAAAGGGGGCCTTCTGGCTACACCTTC
-	-	TRBV18	TRBJ1-2	CASSQQSAGSYGYTF	TGTGCCAGCTCACAACAATCTGCAGGTTCCTATGGCTACACCTTC
-	-	TRBV7-9	TRBJ1-3	CASSSAAGSSGNTIYF	TGTGCCAGCAGCTCAGCAGCGGGGAGTAGCGGAAACACCATATATTTT
-	-	TRBV7-9	TRBJ1-3	CASSPSSGVVAGNTIYF	TGTGCCAGCAGTCCCTCCTCCGGGGTTGTCGCTGGAAACACCATATATTTT
TRBD1	-	TRBV5-1	TRBJ2-7	CASSSQGARYEQYF	TGCGCCAGCAGCTCACAGGGGGCTAGGTACGAGCAGTACTTC
-	-	TRBV13	TRBJ1-4	CASSLGQGEEKLFF	TGTGCCAGCAGCTTAGGGCAGGGAGAAGAAAAACTGTTTTTT
-	-	TRBV19	TRBJ1-4	CASSTVIPVPPTNEKLFF	TGTGCCAGTAGTACCGTTATACCCGTGCCACCAACTAATGAAAAACTGTTTTTT
-	-	TRBV7-9	TRBJ1-2	CASSGLGGSSSYGYTF	TGTGCCAGCAGCGGTTTGGGGGGCTCTTCCTCCTATGGCTACACCTTC
-	-	TRBV19	TRBJ2-7	CASSERYKQYF	TGTGCCAGTAGCGAGCGGTACAAGCAGTACTTC
TRBD1	-	TRBV19	TRBJ2-7	CASSMGTGFDYEQYF	TGTGCCAGTAGTATGGGGACAGGGTTCGACTACGAGCAGTACTTC
TRBD2	-	TRBV5-1	TRBJ2-1	CASSIGGVTYNEQFF	TGCGCCAGCAGTATCGGGGGGGTTACCTACAATGAGCAGTTCTTC
-	-	TRBV6-5	TRBJ1-6	CASSYEIMVDSPLHF	TGTGCCAGCAGTTACGAGATTATGGTTGATTCACCCCTCCACTTT
TRBD1	-	TRBV5-6	TRBJ1-3	CASSFLDREDTIYF	TGTGCCAGCAGCTTCCTAGACAGGGAGGACACCATATATTTT
-	-	TRBV7-9	TRBJ1-2	CASSSWVNYGYTF	TGTGCCAGCAGCTCCTGGGTGAACTATGGCTACACCTTC
-	-	TRBV19	TRBJ1-3	CASSPFSSVASSGNTIYF	TGTGCCAGTAGTCCTTTCTCCTCAGTCGCGAGCTCTGGAAACACCATATATTTT
TRBD1	once	TRBV13	TRBJ2-7	CASSSSRGVQGAHEQYF	TGTGCCAGCAGCTCTTCAAGAGGAGTCCAGGGGGCACACGAGCAGTACTTC
-	-	TRBV5-1	TRBJ1-1	CASSAGQEVAEAFF	TGCGCCAGCAGCGCGGGACAAGAGGTCGCTGAAGCTTTCTTT
-	-	TRBV9	TRBJ2-7	CASSETPDGLEQYF	TGTGCCAGCAGCGAGACCCCGGACGGCTTGGAGCAGTACTTC
-	-	TRBV5-5	TRBJ1-2	CASSLEDIGQPVLSYGYTF	TGTGCCAGCAGCTTGGAGGACATTGGGCAACCAGTTCTTAGCTATGGCTACACCTTC
-	-	TRBV4-2	TRBJ1-5	CASSHSRANQPQHF	TGTGCCAGCAGCCACAGCCGAGCAAATCAGCCCCAGCATTTT
-	-	TRBV19	TRBJ2-2	CASSFTGELFF	TGTGCCAGTAGTTTCACCGGGGAGCTGTTTTTT
-	-	TRBV9	TRBJ2-6	CASSPAPSGANVLTF	TGTGCCAGCAGCCCAGCCCCATCTGGGGCCAACGTCCTGACTTTC
-	-	TRBV9	TRBJ1-3	CASSVGGASSGNTIYF	TGTGCCAGCAGCGTAGGAGGGGCCTCCTCTGGAAACACCATATATTTT
-	-	TRBV11-3	TRBJ2-7	CASSLGGSQQYF	TGTGCCAGCAGCTTAGGGGGGTCCCAGCAGTACTTC
-	-	TRBV4-1	TRBJ1-1	CASSQVEGVGRNTEAFF	TGCGCCAGCAGCCAAGTGGAGGGCGTGGGACGGAACACTGAAGCTTTCTTT
TRBD1	once	TRBV7-9	TRBJ1-2	CASSSSITGDGSNYGYTF	TGTGCCAGCAGCTCTAGTATTACAGGGGACGGATCGAACTATGGCTACACCTTC
TRBD1	-	TRBV29-1	TRBJ2-7	CSVGRQGAEQYF	TGCAGCGTTGGACGACAGGGGGCCGAGCAGTACTTC
-	-	TRBV5-4	TRBJ2-1	CASSTSGSGNEQFF	TGTGCCAGCAGCACGTCGGGTAGCGGCAATGAGCAGTTCTTC
-	once	TRBV11-2	TRBJ2-7	CASSFGSSYEQYF	TGTGCCAGCAGCTTCGGATCGAGCTACGAGCAGTACTTC
-	-	TRBV27	TRBJ2-7	CASSKKGYSYEQYF	TGTGCCAGCAGTAAAAAGGGGTACAGCTACGAGCAGTACTTC
-	-	TRBV29-1	TRBJ2-2	CSVTPGTHGELFF	TGCAGCGTTACCCCCGGGACCCACGGGGAGCTGTTTTTT
-	few	TRBV4-1	TRBJ1-1	CASSQDTGANTEAFF	TGCGCCAGCAGCCAAGATACAGGCGCGAACACTGAAGCTTTCTTT
-	-	TRBV15	TRBJ2-7	CATGQSSYEQYF	TGTGCCACCGGGCAGAGCTCCTACGAGCAGTACTTC
TRBD2	-	TRBV7-6	TRBJ2-1	CASSFRAGGHITYNEQFF	TGTGCCAGCAGCTTTAGAGCGGGGGGCCATATCACCTACAATGAGCAGTTCTTC
TRBD1	-	TRBV5-1	TRBJ1-4	CASSPLTGRNEKLFF	TGCGCCAGCAGCCCTCTGACAGGGAGGAATGAAAAACTGTTTTTT
-	-	TRBV6-4	TRBJ1-5	CASSVGFNQPQHF	TGTGCCAGCAGTGTAGGGTTCAATCAGCCCCAGCATTTT
TRBD2	-	TRBV19	TRBJ2-1	CASSSTWGGIDEQFF	TGTGCCAGTAGCAGCACCTGGGGGGGGATCGATGAGCAGTTCTTC
-	-	TRBV19	TRBJ2-3	CASSTPGGPWDTQYF	TGTGCCAGTAGTACCCCCGGAGGGCCGTGGGATACGCAGTATTTT
-	-	TRBV6-6	TRBJ1-5	CASVQGLNQPQHF	TGTGCCAGCGTACAGGGATTAAATCAGCCCCAGCATTTT
-	-	TRBV19	TRBJ1-5	CASSDRAHNSNQPQHF	TGTGCCAGTAGTGACCGGGCCCATAATAGCAATCAGCCCCAGCATTTT
-	-	TRBV9	TRBJ1-1	CASSVGREEAAFF	TGTGCCAGCAGCGTAGGGCGGGAGGAGGCAGCTTTCTTT
TRBD2	-	TRBV19	TRBJ2-3	CASRRASGGGTDTQYF	TGTGCCAGTAGACGGGCTAGCGGGGGAGGCACAGATACGCAGTATTTT
-	-	TRBV7-8	TRBJ1-5	CASSSYRSNQPQHF	TGTGCCAGCAGCTCATACAGATCCAATCAGCCCCAGCATTTT
-	-	TRBV18	TRBJ1-2	CASSPSGAELNYGYTF	TGTGCCAGCTCACCAAGTGGGGCCGAGCTCAACTATGGCTACACCTTC